Each of the 2 T cell receptor beta chains below was sequenced from the same sample in a study of blood T cells in healthy people across ages. The second PCR ran about 6 to 11 cycles with a sample-barcoded 5' primer and J-beta primers. TCRdb fed the 5' RACE reads into MiXCR, producing one record per CDR3 protein. The sample shows about 970,000 distinct CDR3 sequences, approximately 50% of them seen only once. Sequencing used blood. The receptor source for this set is an older woman in good health.

This sequence joins TRBV4-2 and TRBJ2-5; D gene unclear. The CDR3 is made up of 15 amino acids. The germline V gene encodes CDR1 LGHNA and CDR2 YNFKEQ. V gave up 1 base and J gave up 2 bases, with 11 bases separating them. The CDR3 DNA is TGTGCCAGCAGCCAAGGGAGCAGAAATCAAGAGACCCAGTACTTC. It specifies CASSQGSRNQETQYF.

Worth noting for this clonotype: The germline gene is not matched at one end of the junction; a read error may be the cause. The chain employs TRBV5-1 and TRBJ2-3; D not certain. The CDR3 loop spans 12 amino acids. Per germline, CDR1 SGHRS and CDR2 YFSETQ. The DNA for the CDR3 is TGCACCAGCAGCCAATACTTAGATACGCAGTATTTT. The encoded protein is CTSSQYLDTQYF.